The 10 T cell receptor beta chains below come from one sample, sequenced in a study of T cell changes during pregnancy in multiple sclerosis. The method was immunoSEQ multiplex PCR; TCRdb's version includes in-frame clones alone and lacks a portion of them. The data contain about 100,000 clones, 90% to 95% of them singletons. The material was peripheral blood, obtained before pregnancy. These receptors all stem from a female donor with multiple sclerosis, enrolled in a pregnancy study.

The chain uses TRBV7-2 and TRBJ2-7; D gene unclear. Germline V gene lookup returns CDR1 SGHTA and CDR2 FQGNSA. The V end was cut by 5 bases, the J end by 0 bases, with 11 bases between. The CDR3 covers 14 residues. Here the CDR3 reads CASSPSYDSYEQYF. The CDR3 region has the DNA TGTGCCAGCAGCCCGAGCTACGACTCCTACGAGCAGTACTTC.

The rearrangement uses TRBV18 and TRBJ2-1; TRBD1 aligns across 8 bases. J lost 6 bases, V lost 3 bases, and 7 bases had no gene match. The CDR3 sequence is 15 residues long. The germline V gene encodes CDR1 KGHSH and CDR2 LQKENI. CDR3 sequence: CASSPPTGVGNEQFF. CDR3 in DNA: TGTGCCAGCTCACCCCCGACAGGGGTGGGCAATGAGCAGTTCTTC.

V gene TRBV19 combines with J gene TRBJ2-1; tentative D call: TRBD2 (5 bases). CDR3 length equals 16 residues. The germline CDR1 and CDR2 sequences are LNHDA and SQIVND (reference sequence). The V end was cut by 9 bases, the J end by 6 bases, with 24 bases between. The CDR3 nucleotides are TGTGCCAGAAACGGGGTAAGGGAAGGGTTGGGCAATGAGCAGTTCTTC. This sequence encodes CARNGVREGLGNEQFF.

This clone has just a few counts. The chain links TRBV7-6 to TRBJ2-2, with 13 bases identical to TRBD2. Germline values: CDR1 SGHVS, CDR2 FNYEAQ. The CDR3 runs to 16 residues. J lost 6 bases, V lost 5 bases, and 6 bases had no gene match. The CDR3 sequence is CASSPTSGRAAGELFF. CDR3 nucleotides: TGTGCCAGCAGCCCTACTAGCGGGAGGGCCGCCGGGGAGCTGTTTTTT.

This rearrangement joins TRBV5-4 to TRBJ2-7, with D perhaps TRBD1 (5 bases). The CDR3 sequence is 12 residues long. V was trimmed by 4 bases and J by 7 bases, leaving 12 bases between them. Per the germline V gene, CDR1 is SGHNT and CDR2 is YYREEE (reference sequence). The CDR3 loop is CASSIDSLEQYF. In DNA, the CDR3 is TGTGCCAGCAGCATAGACAGCTTAGAGCAGTACTTC.

The chain recombines TRBV7-2 with TRBJ1-1; 7 bases are a match to TRBD1. CDR3 length: 16 amino acids. V dropped 5 bases and J dropped 0; count of bases not matched to a gene: 9. CDR1 and CDR2 from the germline V gene are SGHTA and FQGNSA. Here the CDR3 DNA reads TGTGCCAGCAGCCATAGGGGACAGATCCTGAACACTGAAGCTTTCTTT. Amino acids: CASSHRGQILNTEAFF. The full variable domain, with the rest looked up from reference TRBV7-2 and TRBJ1-1, is GAGVSQSPSNKVTEKGKDVELRCDPISGHTALYWYRQSLGQGLEFLIYFQGNSAPDKSGLPSDRFSAERTGGSVSTLTIQRTQQEDSAVYLCASSHRGQILNTEAFFGQGTRLTVV.

The chain carries TRBV5-1 and TRBJ2-7, with TRBD2 matching over 8 bases. Germline loops: CDR1 SGHRS, CDR2 YFSETQ. The CDR3 sequence is 14 residues long. The V segment lost 4 bases and the J segment 2 bases; nucleotides outside the gene matches: 5. The CDR3 spells CASSRSGGTYEQYF. The CDR3 DNA reads as TGCGCCAGCAGCCGGTCGGGAGGGACCTACGAGCAGTACTTC.

This chain links TRBV7-9 with TRBJ1-4, with 10 bases lining up with TRBD1. CDR1 and CDR2 (germline): SEHNR, FQNEAQ (reference sequence). The J segment lost 5 bases and the V segment lost 5 bases, leaving 8 bases of the junction unmatched. The CDR3 extends over 16 amino acids. CDR3 bases: TGTGCCAGCAGCGCAGGGAGGACAGGGGGAAATGAAAAACTGTTTTTT. Its protein is CASSAGRTGGNEKLFF.

The rearrangement uses TRBV11-2 and TRBJ1-2, with 9 positions matching TRBD1. Trimming took 5 bases from V and 8 from J; bases not matched to a gene: 6. Germline V CDR1 and CDR2: SGHAT, FQNNGV. CDR3 length: 13 residues. CDR3 nucleotides: TGTGCCAGCAGCGCACAGGGGGCCCAGGGCTACACCTTC. It translates to CASSAQGAQGYTF.

The chain has TRBV4-3 and TRBJ1-1; no firm D call. Looked up from germline, CDR1 is LGHNA and CDR2 is YSLEER. This CDR3 has 15 residues. Trimming took 4 bases from V and 6 from J, leaving 18 bases between them. CDR3 in DNA: TGCGCCAGCAGCCCCTCGAGGACTATGGACCCTGAAGCTTTCTTT. Translating gives CASSPSRTMDPEAFF.